The next 20 T cell receptor beta chains were all read from a single sample in a study of T-cell reconstitution after alpha-beta-depleted transplantation in children. As it was prepared, the TCRbeta library received unique molecular identifiers. TCRdb recomputed calls from the PCR reads with MiXCR, one row per CDR3 protein. Here the sample spans some 300,000 distinct CDR3 sequences, roughly 9.1% being singletons. The material sequenced was PBMCs, taken before TCRalphabeta/CD19-depleted stem cell transplant. These receptors were collected from a boy younger than two with acute myeloid leukemia, due to receive a stem cell transplant.

This clonotype was observed at least ten times. The V call is TRBV19, the J call TRBJ2-7; D may be TRBD2 (5 bases). This CDR3 contains 13 residues. The V end lost 4 bases, the J end lost 3 bases, and 10 bases lay between the germline ends. Looked up from germline, CDR1 is LNHDA and CDR2 is SQIVND (reference sequence). The CDR3 bases are TGTGCCAGTAGTAGGCTAGAGGGCTACGAGCAGTACTTC. It translates to CASSRLEGYEQYF.

This clonotype was counted at least ten times. The V gene is TRBV20-1, the J gene TRBJ1-2, with D possibly TRBD1 on 6 matching bases. CDR3 length: 18 amino acids. V was shortened by 0 bases and J by 4 bases, with 24 bases between the two germline ends. CDR1 DFQATT and CDR2 SNEGSKA come from the germline V gene (reference sequence). The CDR3 spells CSARDSRGPTSTGYGYTF. The CDR3, as DNA: TGCAGTGCTAGAGATAGCAGGGGCCCTACCTCGACTGGCTATGGCTACACCTTC.

There are a few counts of this clonotype. J is TRBJ2-3 and V is TRBV9; the D call may be TRBD1 or TRBD2 (7 bases each). This CDR3 has 20 amino acids. V was pared by 4 bases and J by 0 bases, with 27 bases between. Germline values: CDR1 SGDLS, CDR2 YYNGEE. The DNA of the CDR3 is TGTGCCAGCAGCCCCCAGGGGGGGAGGGCCTTCCGTCAGAGCACAGATACGCAGTATTTT. Protein product: CASSPQGGRAFRQSTDTQYF.

This clonotype showed up many times. The chain carries TRBV15 and TRBJ2-7; D is unclear. The CDR3 totals 13 residues. The V and J ends lost 0 bases and 4 bases respectively, with 7 bases between them. CDR1 is LNHNV, CDR2 YYDKDF, per germline (reference sequence). Here the CDR3 reads CATSRDLGYEQYF. In DNA, the CDR3 is TGTGCCACCAGCAGAGATTTGGGGTACGAGCAGTACTTC.

This clonotype was recorded at least ten times. The chain is built from TRBV9 and TRBJ2-3, with D tentatively TRBD1 (6 bases). The CDR3 covers 15 residues. Germline V gene data show CDR1 as SGDLS and CDR2 as YYNGEE. The ends were cut back, 4 bases at V and 1 base at J, with 13 bases in the middle. The CDR3 bases are TGTGCCAGCAGCTTTGGGGGCCCCGGCACAGATACGCAGTATTTT. It is translated as CASSFGGPGTDTQYF.

This clonotype has ten or more counts. The V and J genes are TRBV15 and TRBJ2-7; a possible D gene is TRBD2 (6 bases). CDR1 and CDR2 from the germline V gene are LNHNV and YYDKDF (reference sequence). With 0 bases removed from V and 3 bases from J, the gap between germline ends came to 12 bases. The CDR3 loop spans 15 amino acids. CDR3 nucleotide sequence: TGTGCCACCAGCAGAGATCAGGAGGGTGTCTACGAGCAGTACTTC. Translated: CATSRDQEGVYEQYF.

Note on this clonotype: A read error may explain this, as a much larger clone is one base away. The chain recombines TRBV29-1 with TRBJ2-1, with 9 bases aligning to TRBD1. Germline loops: CDR1 SQVTM, CDR2 ANQGSEA. The CDR3 is 12 residues long. The chain's CDR3 is CNVGTGYNEQFF. The CDR3 DNA follows: TGCAACGTTGGGACAGGGTACAATGAGCAGTTCTTC.

In this sample, this clonotype turned up many times. Here the CDR3 DNA reads TGTGCCAGCAGCCAAGACAGGAAACTAGCGGGAGAAGAGACCCAGTACTTC. This encodes CASSQDRKLAGEETQYF. The chain is built from TRBV4-2 and TRBJ2-5; 11 nucleotides agree with TRBD2. The ends lost 0 bases at V and 3 bases at J; junction bases unmatched: 6. The CDR3 runs to 17 residues. Germline lookup yields CDR1 LGHNA and CDR2 YNFKEQ.

This clonotype occurred a few times. This rearrangement joins TRBV6-5 to TRBJ2-3; D is perhaps TRBD2 (6 bases). V was trimmed by 0 bases and J by 0 bases, leaving 13 bases between them. Looked up from germline, CDR1 is MNHEY and CDR2 is SVGAGI. This CDR3 contains 17 residues. The CDR3 DNA reads TGTGCCAGCAGTTACTCTAATTTGGGGGGTAGCACAGATACGCAGTATTTT. This translates into CASSYSNLGGSTDTQYF.

The rearrangement links TRBV12-3 or TRBV12-4 to TRBJ1-2; D call uncertain. Deletions cut 6 bases from V and 0 bases from J, with 17 bases between. This CDR3 region has 16 residues. This CDR3 is CASSPTISSPNYGYTF. CDR3 nucleotide sequence: TGTGCCAGCAGCCCTACAATATCCTCCCCTAACTATGGCTACACCTTC.

The chain has TRBV6-4 and TRBJ2-1; possibly TRBD2 for D (5 bases). V was cut by 5 bases and J by 3 bases, with 11 bases left in between. The V gene's germline CDR1 is MRHNA and CDR2 SNTAGT. The CDR3 is 14 residues long. The CDR3 spells CASSPGKGYNEQFF. CDR3 DNA: TGTGCCAGCAGTCCCGGGAAGGGCTACAATGAGCAGTTCTTC.

V is TRBV7-3 and J is TRBJ2-7, with D uncertain. The CDR3 covers 15 residues. The germline V gene encodes CDR1 SGHTA and CDR2 FQGTGA. V was pared by 2 bases and J by 2 bases, with 13 bases between. The CDR3 nucleotides read TGTGCCAGCAGCTTACTTCTTCCCGGAACCTACGAGCAGTACTTC. This encodes CASSLLLPGTYEQYF.

This clonotype was counted a few times. J is TRBJ2-1 and V is TRBV4-2, with 8 bases identical to TRBD2. J lost 9 bases, V lost 5 bases, and 9 bases had no gene match. CDR3 length: 14 residues. Germline V gene lookup returns CDR1 LGHNA and CDR2 YNFKEQ. As DNA, the CDR3 is TGTGCCAGCAGCAAAAGGGTCCGGGAGGGTGAGCAGTTCTTC. This encodes CASSKRVREGEQFF.

The chain uses TRBV7-2 and TRBJ2-7, with 7 bases fitting TRBD2. The ends lost 6 bases at V and 0 bases at J; junction bases unmatched: 2. CDR3 size: 13 residues. The germline gives CDR1 SGHTA, CDR2 FQGNSA. DNA of the CDR3: TGTGCCAGCAGTCGGGACTACTCCTACGAGCAGTACTTC. Its protein is CASSRDYSYEQYF.

As regards this clonotype: Since a much larger clone is just one base distant, this may be a read error. The CDR3 loop is CASSPLRETRYF. The CDR3 nucleotides read TGTGCCAGCAGTCCCTTAAGGGAGACCCGGTACTTC. The chain employs TRBV6-1 and TRBJ2-5; a weak D match, TRBD2 (5 bases). There are 12 residues in the CDR3. Germline-derived CDR1 and CDR2 are MNHNS and SASEGT.

There are many counts of this clonotype. This chain joins TRBV12-3 or TRBV12-4 and TRBJ2-5; maybe TRBD2 (5 bases). V was cut by 4 bases and J by 1 base, with 7 bases left in between. The CDR3 has 13 amino acids. The CDR3 here is CASSSGIQETQYF. As DNA, the CDR3 is TGTGCCAGCAGTTCCGGGATCCAAGAGACCCAGTACTTC.

This CDR3 reads CASSLPPGRYEQYF. The CDR3 DNA reads as TGTGCCAGCAGCTTGCCCCCGGGGCGCTACGAGCAGTACTTC. V usage is TRBV5-5 and J usage is TRBJ2-7; D tentatively fits TRBD1 or TRBD2 (5 bases each). V shed 1 base and J shed 3 bases, with 11 bases lying between them. The CDR3 has 14 amino acids. CDR1 and CDR2 from the germline V gene are SGHKS and YYEKEE (reference sequence).

This clonotype was seen only once. A much larger clone sits a single nucleotide away, making a read error possible. This chain uses TRBV4-2 with TRBJ1-2; D gene unclear. The CDR3 contains 12 residues. Germline V gene lookup returns CDR1 LGHNA and CDR2 YNFKEQ. Trimming cost V 3 bases and J 8 bases, with 10 bases left between them. DNA of the CDR3: TGTGCCAGCAGCCATGGTTTCCTGGGCTACACCTTC. Translating gives CASSHGFLGYTF.

The sample holds many counts of this clonotype. The V gene is TRBV2, the J gene TRBJ2-2; 7 bases match TRBD1. The germline gives CDR1 SNHLY, CDR2 FYNNEI. The CDR3 is 15 residues long. The V gene end was trimmed by 6 bases and the J gene end by 1 base; junction bases not matched to a gene: 5. CDR3 region: CASRVGQMNTGELFF. The CDR3 coding sequence is TGTGCCAGCAGAGTGGGACAGATGAACACCGGGGAGCTGTTTTTT. The variable domain in full, with the rest retrieved from reference TRBV2 and TRBJ2-2, is EPEVTQTPSHQVTQMGQEVILRCVPISNHLYFYWYRQILGQKVEFLVSFYNNEISEKSEIFDDQFSVERPDGSNFTLKIRSTKLEDSAMYFCASRVGQMNTGELFFGEGSRLTVL.

There are a few counts of this clonotype. V usage is TRBV4-1 and J usage is TRBJ2-1, with 14 bases lining up with TRBD2. Germline lookup yields CDR1 MGHRA and CDR2 YSYEKL. With 4 bases clipped from V and 8 bases from J, the junction kept 7 bases outside the gene matches. CDR3 size: 16 residues. DNA of the CDR3: TGCGCCAGCAGCCGCGTCATGGGACTAGCGGGAGATGAGCAGTTCTTC. It codes for CASSRVMGLAGDEQFF.